The source of this TCR beta chain is a study of CD8 T cells in ankylosing spondylitis. Quantitative molecular-barcoded 5'-RACE generated the TCR beta libraries. TCRdb processed the 5' RACE reads anew with MiXCR; each CDR3 protein has one entry. The sample records about 280,000 distinct CDR3 sequences, around 18% being singletons. Study outcomes and limitations: Enrichment of disease-linked clones was reportedly significant in matched ankylosing spondylitis synovial fluid. Within ankylosing spondylitis blood, a TCR beta motif made up of seven or eight highly homologous variants appeared to be characteristic.

Per germline, CDR1 SGHTA and CDR2 FQGTGA. The CDR3 covers 15 residues. This clonotype was counted between two and nine times. What it binds is unknown. Sequence at one end of the junction differs from germline and may be a read error. The chain is built from TRBV7-3 and TRBJ1-1; D is perhaps TRBD1 (6 bases). Material: blood, either unsorted or a sorted T cell fraction (not recorded which). The receptor's source is a male donor with ankylosing spondylitis or in good health (not recorded which). CDR3 DNA: TGTGCCATCAGCACCACAGGGCCCCAAAACACTGAAGCTTTCTTT. Translated: CAISTTGPQNTEAFF.